The clone carrying this T cell receptor (beta chain) was observed many times. Its antigen is currently unknown. This sample is drawn from a study of post-analysis software for immune sequencing data. Turning to the study itself: Some patients lacked subtype; others had relapsing-remitting, secondary progressive or progressive-relapsing disease.

Germline CDR1 is MNHNS and CDR2 is SASEGT. V shed 6 bases and J shed 4 bases, with 9 bases lying between them. CDR3 length: 12 amino acids. Libraries were made from TCR beta cDNA, and they carried unique molecular identifiers. Each batch of roughly 0.95 to 10 million T cells produced roughly 0.5 million cDNA molecules. TCRdb analysed the PCR reads with MiXCR anew, one entry per CDR3 protein. The sample holds more than 450,000 distinct CDR3 sequences, around 31% seen once. Study-wide findings and caveats: Controls showed significantly higher normalized Chao1 diversity than did multiple sclerosis patients. Same-batch samples co-clustered strongly by F measure. In patients, TRBV5-6, TRBV5-1 and TRBV20-1 belonged to roughly five TRBV segments found more frequently than in controls.

Sequencing input: blood. This chain joins TRBV6-1 and TRBJ1-2; no clear D. This receptor was obtained from a girl aged 2-17 years with multiple sclerosis. CDR3 residues: CASRTLGYGYTF. The CDR3 nucleotides read TGTGCCAGCAGGACCCTAGGCTATGGCTACACCTTC.